Listed below are T cell receptor beta chains from one sample, sequenced in a study of shared clonotypes between healthy human individuals. This table comes from immunoSEQ multiplex PCR, and its TCRdb copy is limited to in-frame clones, with some not included. The data contain 450,000 to 500,000 clones, about 78% of them singletons. The sequencing sample was made of PBMCs. The receptor set was obtained from a woman aged 40 to 49 in good health. Some clones in this sample may be carry-over from other donors' samples. Each CDR3 is given with its conserved first and last residue. A D gene is named only where the DNA matches it firmly. The size of a clone is reported for some rows only, either as once, few or many, or as a class for expanded clones.

TRBD2	TRBV7-3	TRBJ2-2	NA	TGTGCCAGCAGCTCTCGGCAGGGACTAGCGGGAGGCACCGGGGAGCTGTTTTTT	CASSSRQGLAGGTGELFF
TRBD2	TRBV4-1	TRBJ2-7	once	TGCGCCAGCAGCCACGTGACTAGCGGGAGCTCCTACGAGCAGTACTTC	CASSHVTSGSSYEQYF
TRBD1	TRBV27	TRBJ2-3	NA	TGTGCCAGCAGAGCGGAAAACCCGGGACAGGGAAGGGGAGATACGCAGTATTTT	CASRAENPGQGRGDTQYF
TRBD1	TRBV28	TRBJ1-4	NA	TGTGCCAGCAGTCGACAGGGGTATAATGAAAAACTGTTTTTT	CASSRQGYNEKLFF
NA	TRBV28	TRBJ1-4	NA	TGTGCAAGCAGTGTACAGGAGTGGGGTGAAAAACTGTTTTTT	CASSVQEWGEKLFF
TRBD2	TRBV18	TRBJ2-1	NA	TGTGCCAGCTCACCCCAGCAGGGGTTAGCGGGAGTGGGGAATGAGCAGTTCTTC	CASSPQQGLAGVGNEQFF
TRBD1	TRBV2	TRBJ2-5	NA	TGTGCCAGCAGTGTCGGACAGGTCATACAAGAGACCCAGTACTTC	CASSVGQVIQETQYF
NA	TRBV7-7	TRBJ2-5	many	TGTGCTAGCAGCCCCGTTGGGGGAGAAGAGACCCAGTACTTC	CASSPVGGEETQYF
TRBD2	TRBV6-6	TRBJ2-7	NA	TGTGCCAGCAGTCGGCAGCGGGACTACGAGCAGTACTTC	CASSRQRDYEQYF
NA	TRBV7-2	TRBJ2-7	NA	TGTGCCAGCAGCTTAGGATGGCCAACAGGGTCTCTCCACCTCTACGAGCAGTACTTC	CASSLGWPTGSLHLYEQYF
TRBD2	TRBV7-9	TRBJ2-1	NA	TGTGCCAGCAGCTTAGCGATTGAACTAGCGGGGGGACTGAGGGAGCAGTTCTTC	CASSLAIELAGGLREQFF
NA	TRBV27	TRBJ2-1	NA	TGTGCCAGCCGAAGGGACACCCAGTACAATGAGCAGTTCTTC	CASRRDTQYNEQFF
NA	TRBV9	TRBJ1-2	NA	TGTGCCAGCAGCGTAGTCGGTTCGGGCTACACCTTC	CASSVVGSGYTF
TRBD1	TRBV7-3	TRBJ2-3	NA	TGTGCCAGCAGCCCCACCCCTGGGACAGGGGATACGCAGTATTTT	CASSPTPGTGDTQYF
NA	TRBV4-2	TRBJ1-2	NA	TGTGCCAGCAGCCAAGGGGTCGGCAAAGCAGGGGGCTACACCTTC	CASSQGVGKAGGYTF
TRBD1	TRBV4-2	TRBJ2-7	NA	TGTGCCAGCAGGGACAGGGACCGCGTCTCCTACGAGCAGTACTTC	CASRDRDRVSYEQYF
NA	TRBV10-3	TRBJ1-4	NA	TGTGCCATCAGTGAGTCGCAGGGGATAGGTGAAAAACTGTTTTTT	CAISESQGIGEKLFF
NA	TRBV13	TRBJ1-4	NA	TGTGCCAGCAGCCCGACCCGGAGGGGGAGGGAATTAAAACTGTTTTTT	CASSPTRRGRELKLFF
TRBD2	TRBV5-6	TRBJ2-1	few	TGTGCCAGCAGCTTGGGTGGGACTAGCGGGAGTGTTTACAATGAGCAGTTCTTC	CASSLGGTSGSVYNEQFF
TRBD1	TRBV6-5	TRBJ2-7	many	TGTGCCAGCAGTAGGACAGGGTCCTACGAGCAGTACTTC	CASSRTGSYEQYF
TRBD1	TRBV7-8	TRBJ1-4	once	TGTGCCAGCAGCCCCCGGACAGGGTCGGGAGGAGAACTGTTTTTT	CASSPRTGSGGELFF
NA	TRBV5-1	TRBJ2-5	NA	TGCGCCAGCAGCCCATCTCCAGGGGATAACCAAGAGACCCAGTACTTC	CASSPSPGDNQETQYF
NA	TRBV7-2	TRBJ2-3	NA	TGTGCCAGCAGCTACAGCACAGATACGCAGTATTTT	CASSYSTDTQYF
NA	TRBV7-2	TRBJ2-1	NA	TGTGCCAGCAGTCTGACTAGTGGCTCCAATGAGCAGTTCTTC	CASSLTSGSNEQFF
NA	TRBV29-1	TRBJ1-2	few	TGCAGCGTTCGAACAGGGAACTATGGCTACACCTTC	CSVRTGNYGYTF
NA	TRBV6-1	TRBJ2-7	NA	TGTGCCAGCAGTTCAAGTAGCTCCTACGAGCAGTACTTC	CASSSSSSYEQYF
TRBD2	TRBV4-1	TRBJ2-5	NA	TGCGCCAGCAGCCAAAGCGGGAGGGGAGGGGAGACCCAGTACTTC	CASSQSGRGGETQYF
TRBD1	TRBV6-1	TRBJ2-1	once	TGTGCCAGCAATACAGGGGGCTCCGACTTCTTC	CASNTGGSDFF
NA	TRBV7-2	TRBJ1-2	NA	TGTGCCAGCAGCTCGGCCCCCTATGGCTACACCTTC	CASSSAPYGYTF
NA	TRBV4-2	TRBJ2-2	NA	TGTGCCAGCAGCCAATCTATGACAACGAACACCGGGGAGCTGTTTTTT	CASSQSMTTNTGELFF